A selection of T cell receptor beta chains follows, all from one sample in a study of chemoradiotherapy in HPV16-positive cancers. Measured with immunoSEQ multiplex PCR; TCRdb has only the in-frame clones, and not every one. The data contain 7,000 or so clones, more than 60% of them singletons. Collection of the sample occurred from a patient who underwent chemoradiotherapy. All receptors come from a human donor with HPV-associated anogenital cancer. CDR3s include the opening cysteine and the closing phenylalanine or tryptophan. Fields, in order: D gene, clone size, J gene, V gene, CDR3 DNA, CDR3 protein. D genes are given only for firm matches. For some rows the clone size is stated as once, few or many, or as a class when expanded; others skip it.

d_call: TRBD2
clone_size: .
j_call: TRBJ2-7
v_call: TRBV29-1
cdr3_nt: TGCAGCGGAGGAGGGCGGGGGGCCGGGGAGCAGTACTTC
cdr3_aa: CSGGGRGAGEQYF

d_call: .
clone_size: .
j_call: TRBJ1-2
v_call: TRBV15
cdr3_nt: TGTGCCACCGGACGGACGGGGAGAATCGGCTACACCTTC
cdr3_aa: CATGRTGRIGYTF

d_call: .
clone_size: .
j_call: TRBJ1-5
v_call: TRBV4-2
cdr3_nt: TGTGCCAGCAGCCAAGAGATACAGGGCGGCCAGCCCCAGCATTTT
cdr3_aa: CASSQEIQGGQPQHF

d_call: .
clone_size: .
j_call: TRBJ1-1
v_call: TRBV4-2
cdr3_nt: TGTGCCAGCAGCCCTCAGGGTATTAACACTGAAGCTTTCTTT
cdr3_aa: CASSPQGINTEAFF

d_call: .
clone_size: .
j_call: TRBJ1-1
v_call: TRBV9
cdr3_nt: TGTGCCAGCAGCGTGAGGGTGAACACTGAAGCTTTCTTT
cdr3_aa: CASSVRVNTEAFF

d_call: .
clone_size: .
j_call: TRBJ2-7
v_call: TRBV28
cdr3_nt: TGTGCCAGCAGTTTACGCCACTACGAGCAGTACTTC
cdr3_aa: CASSLRHYEQYF

d_call: .
clone_size: once
j_call: TRBJ1-1
v_call: TRBV5-1
cdr3_nt: TGCGCCAGCCGCTCCCATAAAGAGGTAGCTGAAGCTTTCTTT
cdr3_aa: CASRSHKEVAEAFF

d_call: .
clone_size: .
j_call: TRBJ2-3
v_call: TRBV6-6
cdr3_nt: TGTGCCAGCAGTCCACTGACTGGGAGAGGGGCAGATACGCAGTATTTT
cdr3_aa: CASSPLTGRGADTQYF

d_call: TRBD2
clone_size: once
j_call: TRBJ2-1
v_call: TRBV11-2
cdr3_nt: TGTGCCAGCAGCTTAAGCGGGGGCCGGTACAATGAGCAGTTCTTC
cdr3_aa: CASSLSGGRYNEQFF

d_call: .
clone_size: once
j_call: TRBJ2-2
v_call: TRBV18
cdr3_nt: TGTGCCAGCTCACCTGACACGAACACCGGGGAGCTGTTTTTT
cdr3_aa: CASSPDTNTGELFF

d_call: TRBD1
clone_size: .
j_call: TRBJ2-4
v_call: TRBV6-1
cdr3_nt: TGTGCCAGCAGTGAGAGACAGGGCGTAGCCAAAAACATTCAGTACTTC
cdr3_aa: CASSERQGVAKNIQYF

d_call: TRBD1
clone_size: .
j_call: TRBJ2-1
v_call: TRBV18
cdr3_nt: TGTGCCAGCTCAGGATCCTACGGGACAGGGACCAATGAGCAGTTCTTC
cdr3_aa: CASSGSYGTGTNEQFF

d_call: TRBD1
clone_size: .
j_call: TRBJ2-2
v_call: TRBV7-8
cdr3_nt: TGTGCCAGCAGCTCCCGGACAGGGGGAGGGACCGGGGAGCTGTTTTTT
cdr3_aa: CASSSRTGGGTGELFF

d_call: .
clone_size: .
j_call: TRBJ2-1
v_call: TRBV14
cdr3_nt: TGTGCCAGCAGCCATCACGCCGGGGACTTCAGCTCCTACAATGAGCAGTTCTTC
cdr3_aa: CASSHHAGDFSSYNEQFF

d_call: TRBD1
clone_size: .
j_call: TRBJ2-6
v_call: TRBV9
cdr3_nt: TGTGCCAGCAGCGAGACAGGGCGGAGCTCTGGGGCCAACGTCCTGACTTTC
cdr3_aa: CASSETGRSSGANVLTF

d_call: .
clone_size: .
j_call: TRBJ1-2
v_call: TRBV28
cdr3_nt: TGTGCCAGCAGTTCCCCCGCACAGGGTGCTAACTATGGCTACACCTTC
cdr3_aa: CASSSPAQGANYGYTF

d_call: .
clone_size: .
j_call: TRBJ2-1
v_call: TRBV5-1
cdr3_nt: TGCGCCAGCAGCTTGATGACGGGTTACAATGAGCAGTTCTTC
cdr3_aa: CASSLMTGYNEQFF

d_call: .
clone_size: once
j_call: TRBJ1-6
v_call: TRBV11-1
cdr3_nt: TGTGCCAGCAGCTTAAGAACAGTACCCTCACCCCTCCACTTT
cdr3_aa: CASSLRTVPSPLHF

d_call: TRBD1
clone_size: once
j_call: TRBJ1-4
v_call: TRBV5-1
cdr3_nt: TGCGCCAGCAGGGACGGGACAGTTAATGAAAAACTGTTTTTT
cdr3_aa: CASRDGTVNEKLFF

d_call: .
clone_size: .
j_call: TRBJ2-3
v_call: TRBV29-1
cdr3_nt: TGCAGCGTTGAATGGGCCATTAGCACAGATACGCAGTATTTT
cdr3_aa: CSVEWAISTDTQYF

d_call: .
clone_size: .
j_call: TRBJ2-5
v_call: TRBV4-1
cdr3_nt: TGCGCCAGCAGCGGGCCGGGGGGCGCAACGATCCAAGAGACCCAGTACTTC
cdr3_aa: CASSGPGGATIQETQYF

d_call: .
clone_size: .
j_call: TRBJ2-5
v_call: TRBV7-6
cdr3_nt: TGTGCCAGCACCCAAGGGGCTCGAGACTACCAAGAGACCCAGTACTTC
cdr3_aa: CASTQGARDYQETQYF

d_call: TRBD1
clone_size: .
j_call: TRBJ2-7
v_call: TRBV5-6
cdr3_nt: TGTGCCAGCAGCTTAGGACAGGGGAACCCCTACGAGCAGTACTTC
cdr3_aa: CASSLGQGNPYEQYF

d_call: TRBD2
clone_size: few
j_call: TRBJ2-1
v_call: TRBV27
cdr3_nt: TGTGCCAGCAGTTTATCGACTAGCGGCGACTTCGATGAGCAGTTCTTC
cdr3_aa: CASSLSTSGDFDEQFF

d_call: TRBD1
clone_size: .
j_call: TRBJ2-5
v_call: TRBV5-4
cdr3_nt: TGTGCCAGCAGCTTGATCGGAGTTGGGACAGGGAGGGCCCAGTACTTC
cdr3_aa: CASSLIGVGTGRAQYF

d_call: .
clone_size: .
j_call: TRBJ1-4
v_call: TRBV21-1
cdr3_nt: TGTGCCAGCAGCCCCCCTGGGGGACCTCTAGATGAAAAACTGTTTTTT
cdr3_aa: CASSPPGGPLDEKLFF

d_call: .
clone_size: .
j_call: TRBJ2-6
v_call: TRBV10-3
cdr3_nt: TGTGCCATCAGTGAGGTACCCTCTGGGGCCAACGTCCTGACTTTC
cdr3_aa: CAISEVPSGANVLTF

d_call: TRBD2
clone_size: .
j_call: TRBJ2-2
v_call: TRBV4-2
cdr3_nt: TGTGCCAGCAGCCTGTTGTCTAGCGGGGGGTATAGGGAGCTGTTTTTT
cdr3_aa: CASSLLSSGGYRELFF

d_call: .
clone_size: .
j_call: TRBJ1-5
v_call: TRBV19
cdr3_nt: TGTGCCAGTAGCCTAGGGAGGGATCAGCCCCAGCATTTT
cdr3_aa: CASSLGRDQPQHF

d_call: TRBD1
clone_size: .
j_call: TRBJ1-2
v_call: TRBV19
cdr3_nt: TGTGCCACAAGACAGGGGGTTAGCTATGGCTACACCTTC
cdr3_aa: CATRQGVSYGYTF

d_call: .
clone_size: .
j_call: TRBJ1-1
v_call: TRBV5-1
cdr3_nt: TGCGCCAGCAGCTTGGGCCGGGGAGGAGACACTGAAGCTTTCTTT
cdr3_aa: CASSLGRGGDTEAFF

d_call: .
clone_size: .
j_call: TRBJ1-4
v_call: TRBV10-3
cdr3_nt: TGTGCCATCAGTGAACCAAGAAATGAAAAACTGTTTTTT
cdr3_aa: CAISEPRNEKLFF

d_call: .
clone_size: .
j_call: TRBJ1-6
v_call: TRBV7-2
cdr3_nt: TGTGCCAGCAGCGAATACTATTCACCCCTCCACTTT
cdr3_aa: CASSEYYSPLHF

d_call: .
clone_size: once
j_call: TRBJ2-3
v_call: TRBV30
cdr3_nt: TGTGCCTGGGGGGCGGGAAGCACAGATACGCAGTATTTT
cdr3_aa: CAWGAGSTDTQYF

d_call: .
clone_size: .
j_call: TRBJ1-6
v_call: TRBV10-3
cdr3_nt: TGTGCCATCAGCCCGAGAGAAAATTCACCCCTCCACTTT
cdr3_aa: CAISPRENSPLHF

d_call: .
clone_size: .
j_call: TRBJ1-1
v_call: TRBV11-3
cdr3_nt: TGTGCCAGCAGCTTAGCGGGGAAGAACACTGAAGCTTTCTTT
cdr3_aa: CASSLAGKNTEAFF

d_call: TRBD1
clone_size: .
j_call: TRBJ1-1
v_call: TRBV10-3
cdr3_nt: TGTGCCATCAGCGGTGGGACAGGGATCAACACTGAAGCTTTCTTT
cdr3_aa: CAISGGTGINTEAFF

d_call: TRBD2
clone_size: .
j_call: TRBJ2-3
v_call: TRBV11-2
cdr3_nt: TGTGCCAGCAGCTTAAGCGGGGGGGATACGCAGTATTTT
cdr3_aa: CASSLSGGDTQYF

d_call: TRBD1
clone_size: .
j_call: TRBJ1-4
v_call: TRBV19
cdr3_nt: TGTGCCAGTAGTCCCCGGGACAGGGGGGAAAAACTGTTTTTT
cdr3_aa: CASSPRDRGEKLFF